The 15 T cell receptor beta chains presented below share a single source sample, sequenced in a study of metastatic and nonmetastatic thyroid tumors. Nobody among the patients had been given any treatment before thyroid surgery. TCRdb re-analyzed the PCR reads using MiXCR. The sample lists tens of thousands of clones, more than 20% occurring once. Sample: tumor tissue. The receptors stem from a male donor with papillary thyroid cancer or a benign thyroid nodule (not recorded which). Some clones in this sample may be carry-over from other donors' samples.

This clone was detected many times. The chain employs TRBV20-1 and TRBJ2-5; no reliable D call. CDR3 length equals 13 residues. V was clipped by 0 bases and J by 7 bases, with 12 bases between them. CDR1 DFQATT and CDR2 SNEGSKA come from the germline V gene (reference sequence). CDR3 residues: CSARDRSVGTQYF. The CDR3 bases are TGCAGTGCTAGAGATCGAAGCGTCGGGACCCAGTACTTC.

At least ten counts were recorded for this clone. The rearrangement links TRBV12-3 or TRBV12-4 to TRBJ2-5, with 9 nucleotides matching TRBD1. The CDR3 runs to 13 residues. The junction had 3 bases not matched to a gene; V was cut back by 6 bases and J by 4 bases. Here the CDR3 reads CASSIQGAETQYF. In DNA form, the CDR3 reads TGTGCCAGCAGCATACAGGGGGCAGAGACCCAGTACTTC.

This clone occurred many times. CDR3 bases: TGTGCCATCAGTGAGTCGAGTAGGGGGGGTAGTCAGCCCCAGCATTTT. Translation: CAISESSRGGSQPQHF. This chain joins TRBV10-3 and TRBJ1-5; tentative D call: TRBD1 (6 bases). V shed 0 bases and J shed 6 bases, with 15 bases lying between them. This CDR3 is built from 16 residues. Germline-derived CDR1 and CDR2 are ENHRY and SYGVKD.

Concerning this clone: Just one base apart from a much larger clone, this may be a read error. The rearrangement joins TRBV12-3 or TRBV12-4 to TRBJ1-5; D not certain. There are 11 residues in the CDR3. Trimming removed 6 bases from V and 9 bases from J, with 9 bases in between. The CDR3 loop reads CASSSSGPQHF. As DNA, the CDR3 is TGTGCCAGCAGCAGCTCGGGGCCCCAGCATTTT.

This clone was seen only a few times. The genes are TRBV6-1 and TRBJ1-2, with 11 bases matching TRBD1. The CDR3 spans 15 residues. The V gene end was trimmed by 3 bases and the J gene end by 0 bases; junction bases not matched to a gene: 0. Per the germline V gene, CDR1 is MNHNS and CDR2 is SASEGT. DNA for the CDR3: TGTGCCAGCAGTGAGGGACAGGGGGCTAACTATGGCTACACCTTC. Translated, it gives CASSEGQGANYGYTF.

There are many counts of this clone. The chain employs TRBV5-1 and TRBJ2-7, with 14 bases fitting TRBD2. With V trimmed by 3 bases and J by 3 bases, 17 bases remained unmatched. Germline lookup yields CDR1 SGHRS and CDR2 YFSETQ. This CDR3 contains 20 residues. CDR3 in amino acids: CASSSPEGTSGRKDDYEQYF. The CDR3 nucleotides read TGCGCCAGCAGCTCCCCGGAAGGGACTAGCGGGAGAAAGGATGACTACGAGCAGTACTTC.

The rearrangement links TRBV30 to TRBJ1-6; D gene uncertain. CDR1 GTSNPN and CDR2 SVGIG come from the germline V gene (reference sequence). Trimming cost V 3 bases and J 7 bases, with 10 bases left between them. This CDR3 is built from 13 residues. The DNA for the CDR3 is TGTGCCTGGAGAACCCACGGAAATTCACCCCTCCACTTT. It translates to CAWRTHGNSPLHF.

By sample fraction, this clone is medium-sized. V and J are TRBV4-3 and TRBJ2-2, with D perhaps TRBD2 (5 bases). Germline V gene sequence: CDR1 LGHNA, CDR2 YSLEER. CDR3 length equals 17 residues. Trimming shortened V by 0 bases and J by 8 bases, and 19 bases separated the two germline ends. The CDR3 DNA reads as TGCGCCAGCAGCCAAGATCGGGCGGGCCTTAAAGTTGGGGAGCTGTTTTTT. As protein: CASSQDRAGLKVGELFF.

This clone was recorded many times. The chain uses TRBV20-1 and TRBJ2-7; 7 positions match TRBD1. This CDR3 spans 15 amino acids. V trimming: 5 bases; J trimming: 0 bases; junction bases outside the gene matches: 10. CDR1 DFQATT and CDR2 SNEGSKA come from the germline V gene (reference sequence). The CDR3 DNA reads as TGCAGTGCTGACGGACAGGCCCTGGCCTCCTACGAGCAGTACTTC. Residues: CSADGQALASYEQYF.

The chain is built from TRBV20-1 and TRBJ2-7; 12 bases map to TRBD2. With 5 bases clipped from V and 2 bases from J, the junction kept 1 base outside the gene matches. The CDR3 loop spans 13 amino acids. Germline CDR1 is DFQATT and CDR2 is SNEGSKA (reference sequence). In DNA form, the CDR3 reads TGCAGTGCTTGGACTAGCGGGGCCTACGAGCAGTACTTC. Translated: CSAWTSGAYEQYF.

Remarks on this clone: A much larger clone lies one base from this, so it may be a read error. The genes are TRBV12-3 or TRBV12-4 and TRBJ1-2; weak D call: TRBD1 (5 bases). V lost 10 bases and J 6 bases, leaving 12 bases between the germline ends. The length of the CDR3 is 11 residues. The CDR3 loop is CAISPRDGYTF. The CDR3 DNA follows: TGTGCCATCTCCCCCAGGGATGGCTACACCTTC.

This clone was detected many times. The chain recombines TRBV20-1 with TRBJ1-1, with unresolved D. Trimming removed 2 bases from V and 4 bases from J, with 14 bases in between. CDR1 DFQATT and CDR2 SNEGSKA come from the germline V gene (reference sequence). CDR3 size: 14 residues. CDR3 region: CSARSLESLTEAFF. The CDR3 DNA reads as TGCAGTGCTAGAAGTTTAGAGAGCCTCACTGAAGCTTTCTTT.

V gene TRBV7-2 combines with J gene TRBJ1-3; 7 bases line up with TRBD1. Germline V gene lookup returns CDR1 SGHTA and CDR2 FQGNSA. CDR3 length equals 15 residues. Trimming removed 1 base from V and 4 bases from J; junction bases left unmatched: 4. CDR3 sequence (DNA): TGTGCCAGCAGCTTAGGACCACAGGGGGGAAACACCATATATTTT. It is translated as CASSLGPQGGNTIYF.

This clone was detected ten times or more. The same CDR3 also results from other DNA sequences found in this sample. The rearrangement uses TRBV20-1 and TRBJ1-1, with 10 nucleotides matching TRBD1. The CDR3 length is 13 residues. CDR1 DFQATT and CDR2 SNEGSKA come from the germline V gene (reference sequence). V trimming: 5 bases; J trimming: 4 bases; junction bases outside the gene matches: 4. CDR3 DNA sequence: TGCAGTGCTCGACAGGGGGCATCCACTGAAGCTTTCTTT. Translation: CSARQGASTEAFF.

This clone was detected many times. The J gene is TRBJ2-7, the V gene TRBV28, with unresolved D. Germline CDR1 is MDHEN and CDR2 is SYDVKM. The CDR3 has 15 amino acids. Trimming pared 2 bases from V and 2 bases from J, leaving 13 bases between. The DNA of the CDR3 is TGTGCCAGCAGTTTAGGGTACGGGTTTGCCTACGAGCAGTACTTC. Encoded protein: CASSLGYGFAYEQYF.